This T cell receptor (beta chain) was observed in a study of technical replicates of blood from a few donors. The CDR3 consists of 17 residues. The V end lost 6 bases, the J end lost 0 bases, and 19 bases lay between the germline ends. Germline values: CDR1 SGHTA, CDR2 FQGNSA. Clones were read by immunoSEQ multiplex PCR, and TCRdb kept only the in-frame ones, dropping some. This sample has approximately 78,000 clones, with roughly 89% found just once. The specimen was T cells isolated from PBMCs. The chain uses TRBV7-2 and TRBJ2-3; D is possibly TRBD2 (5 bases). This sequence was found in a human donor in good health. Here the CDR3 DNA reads TGTGCCAGCAGTTCCACCTGGACTGAGGCTAGCACAGATACGCAGTATTTT. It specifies CASSSTWTEASTDTQYF.